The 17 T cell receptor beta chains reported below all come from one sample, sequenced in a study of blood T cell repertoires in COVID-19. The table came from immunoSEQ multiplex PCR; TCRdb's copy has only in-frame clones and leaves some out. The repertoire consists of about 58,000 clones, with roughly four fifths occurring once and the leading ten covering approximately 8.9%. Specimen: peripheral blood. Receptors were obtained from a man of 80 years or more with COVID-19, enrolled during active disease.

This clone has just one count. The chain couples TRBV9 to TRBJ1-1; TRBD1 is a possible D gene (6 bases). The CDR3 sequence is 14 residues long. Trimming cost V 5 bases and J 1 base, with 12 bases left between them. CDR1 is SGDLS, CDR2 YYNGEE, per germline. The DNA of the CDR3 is TGTGCCAGCAGTTATGACAGGTCGAACACTGAAGCTTTCTTT. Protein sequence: CASSYDRSNTEAFF. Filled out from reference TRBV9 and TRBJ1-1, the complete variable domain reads DSGVTQTPKHLITATGQRVTLRCSPRSGDLSVYWYQQSLDQGLQFLIQYYNGEERAKGNILERFSAQQFPDLHSELNLSSLELGDSALYFCASSYDRSNTEAFFGQGTRLTVV.

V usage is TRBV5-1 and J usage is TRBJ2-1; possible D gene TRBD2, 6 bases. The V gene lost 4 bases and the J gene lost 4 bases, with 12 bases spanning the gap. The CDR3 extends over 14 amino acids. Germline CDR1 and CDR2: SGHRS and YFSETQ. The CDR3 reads CASSPGVGYNEQFF. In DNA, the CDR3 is TGCGCCAGCAGCCCGGGAGTAGGGTACAATGAGCAGTTCTTC.

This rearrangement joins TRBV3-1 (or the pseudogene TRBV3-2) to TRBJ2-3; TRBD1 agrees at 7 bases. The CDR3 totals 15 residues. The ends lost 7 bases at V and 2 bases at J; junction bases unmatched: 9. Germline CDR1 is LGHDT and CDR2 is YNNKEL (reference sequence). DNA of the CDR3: TGTGCCAGCACCAAAAGGGGGCAGGTCACAGATACGCAGTATTTT. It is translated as CASTKRGQVTDTQYF.

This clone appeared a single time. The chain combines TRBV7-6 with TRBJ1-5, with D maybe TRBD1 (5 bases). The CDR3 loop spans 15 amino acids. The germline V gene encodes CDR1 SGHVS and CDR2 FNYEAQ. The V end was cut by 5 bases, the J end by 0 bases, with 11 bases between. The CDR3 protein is CASSPDISSNQPQHF. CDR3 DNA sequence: TGTGCCAGCAGCCCGGACATCTCTAGCAATCAGCCCCAGCATTTT. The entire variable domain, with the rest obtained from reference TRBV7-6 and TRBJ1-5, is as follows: GAGVSQSPRYKVTKRGQDVALRCDPISGHVSLYWYRQALGQGPEFLTYFNYEAQQDKSGLPNDRFSAERPEGSISTLTIQRTEQRDSAMYRCASSPDISSNQPQHFGDGTRLSIL.

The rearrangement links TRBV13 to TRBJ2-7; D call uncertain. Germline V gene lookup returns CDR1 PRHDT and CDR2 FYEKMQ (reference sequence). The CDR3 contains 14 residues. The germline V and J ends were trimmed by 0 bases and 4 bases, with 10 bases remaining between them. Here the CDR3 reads CASSLGSLRYEQYV. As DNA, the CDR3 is TGTGCCAGCAGCTTAGGCAGCTTGAGGTACGAGCAGTACGTC.

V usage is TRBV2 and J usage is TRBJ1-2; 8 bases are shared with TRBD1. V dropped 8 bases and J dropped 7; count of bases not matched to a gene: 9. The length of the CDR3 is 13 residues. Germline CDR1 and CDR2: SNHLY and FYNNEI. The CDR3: CASSLQGVSGYTF. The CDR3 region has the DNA TGTGCCAGCTCTTTACAGGGGGTGAGTGGCTACACCTTC.

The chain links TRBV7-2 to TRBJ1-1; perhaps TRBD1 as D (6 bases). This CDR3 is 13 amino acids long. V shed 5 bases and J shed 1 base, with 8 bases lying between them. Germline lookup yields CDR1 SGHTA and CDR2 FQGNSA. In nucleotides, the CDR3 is TGTGCCAGCAGCATACAGGGGAACACTGAAGCTTTCTTT. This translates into CASSIQGNTEAFF.

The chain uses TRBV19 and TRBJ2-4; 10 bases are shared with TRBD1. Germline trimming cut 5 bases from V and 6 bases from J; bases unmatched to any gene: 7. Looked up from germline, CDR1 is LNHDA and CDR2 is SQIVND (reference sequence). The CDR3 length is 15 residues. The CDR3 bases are TGTGCCAGTAGTTCGGGCCGGGACAGGGGAAACATTCAGTACTTC. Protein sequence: CASSSGRDRGNIQYF.

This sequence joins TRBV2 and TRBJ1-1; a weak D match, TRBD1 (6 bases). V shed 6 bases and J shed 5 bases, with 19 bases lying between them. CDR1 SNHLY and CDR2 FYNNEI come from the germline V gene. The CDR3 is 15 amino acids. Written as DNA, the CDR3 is TGTGCCAGCAGCGACCGGGGCCTGAGGGGGACTGAAGCTTTCTTT. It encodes CASSDRGLRGTEAFF.

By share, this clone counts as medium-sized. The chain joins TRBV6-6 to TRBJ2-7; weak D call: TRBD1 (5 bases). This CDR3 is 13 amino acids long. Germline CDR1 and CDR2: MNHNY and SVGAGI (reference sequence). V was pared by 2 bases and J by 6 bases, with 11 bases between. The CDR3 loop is CASSYRQPPEQYF. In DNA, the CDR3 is TGTGCCAGCAGTTACCGACAGCCACCCGAGCAGTACTTC.

Written as DNA, the CDR3 is TGTGCCAGCAGTTATCAGAGACAGGGTGATTCACCCCTCCACTTT. It translates to CASSYQRQGDSPLHF. V gene TRBV6-5 combines with J gene TRBJ1-6, with 7 bases aligning to TRBD1. After removal of 3 bases from V and 8 bases from J, the junction contained 7 bases not matched to a gene. The CDR3 is 15 amino acids. Germline assignment: CDR1 MNHEY and CDR2 SVGAGI.

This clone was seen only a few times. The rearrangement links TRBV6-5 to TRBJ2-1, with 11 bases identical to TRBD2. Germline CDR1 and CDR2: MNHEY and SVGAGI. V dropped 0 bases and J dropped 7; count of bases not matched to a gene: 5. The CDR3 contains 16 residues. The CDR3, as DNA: TGTGCCAGCAGTTACTCGTTTAGCGGGGGGGTGAATGAGCAGTTCTTC. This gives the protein CASSYSFSGGVNEQFF.

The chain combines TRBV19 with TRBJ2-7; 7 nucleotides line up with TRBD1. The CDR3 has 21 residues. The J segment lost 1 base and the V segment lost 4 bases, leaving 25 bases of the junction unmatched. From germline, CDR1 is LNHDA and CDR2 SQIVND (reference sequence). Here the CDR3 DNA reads TGTGCCAGTAGTAGAGTAAGTCGGACAGGAGATACTTTCGGGATTTCCTACGAGCAGTACTTC. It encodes CASSRVSRTGDTFGISYEQYF.

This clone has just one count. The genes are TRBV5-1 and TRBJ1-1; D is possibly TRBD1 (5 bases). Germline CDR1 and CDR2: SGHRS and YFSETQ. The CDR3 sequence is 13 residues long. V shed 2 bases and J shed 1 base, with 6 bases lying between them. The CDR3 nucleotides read TGCGCCAGCAGCTTTGACAGGAACACTGAAGCTTTCTTT. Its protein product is CASSFDRNTEAFF.

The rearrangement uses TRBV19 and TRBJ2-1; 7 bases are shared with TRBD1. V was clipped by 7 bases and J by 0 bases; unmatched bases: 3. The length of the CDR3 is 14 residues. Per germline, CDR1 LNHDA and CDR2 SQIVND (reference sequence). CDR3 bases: TGTGCCAGTACCCGGGACAGCTCCTACAATGAGCAGTTCTTC. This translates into CASTRDSSYNEQFF.

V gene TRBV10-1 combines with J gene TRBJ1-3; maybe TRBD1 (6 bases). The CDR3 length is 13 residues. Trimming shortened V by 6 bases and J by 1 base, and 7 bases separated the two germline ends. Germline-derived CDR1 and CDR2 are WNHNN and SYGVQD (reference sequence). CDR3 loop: CASRRGSGNTIYF. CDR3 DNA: TGCGCCAGCAGAAGGGGGTCTGGAAACACCATATATTTT.

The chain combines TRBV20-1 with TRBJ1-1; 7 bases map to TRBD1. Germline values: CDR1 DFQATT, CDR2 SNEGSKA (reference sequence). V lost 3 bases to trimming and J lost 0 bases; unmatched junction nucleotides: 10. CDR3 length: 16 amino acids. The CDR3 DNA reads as TGCAGTGCTAGTCCGATCAGGGACAGATTGAACACTGAAGCTTTCTTT. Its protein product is CSASPIRDRLNTEAFF.